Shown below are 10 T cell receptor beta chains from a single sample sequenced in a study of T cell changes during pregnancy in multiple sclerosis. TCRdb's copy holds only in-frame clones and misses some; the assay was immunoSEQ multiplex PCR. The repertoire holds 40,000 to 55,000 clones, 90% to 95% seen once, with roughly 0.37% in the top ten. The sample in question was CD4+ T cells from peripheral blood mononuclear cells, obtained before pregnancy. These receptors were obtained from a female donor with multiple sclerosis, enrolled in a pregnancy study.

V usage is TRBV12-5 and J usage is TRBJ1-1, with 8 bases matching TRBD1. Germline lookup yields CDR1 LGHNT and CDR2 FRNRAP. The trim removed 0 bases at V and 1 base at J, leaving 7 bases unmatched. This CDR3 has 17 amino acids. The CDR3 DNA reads TGTGCTAGTGGTTTGGTTCTGGGCAGGGGGCGGAACACTGAAGCTTTCTTT. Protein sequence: CASGLVLGRGRNTEAFF. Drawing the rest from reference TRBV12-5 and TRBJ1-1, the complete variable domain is DARVTQTPRHKVTEMGQEVTMRCQPILGHNTVFWYRQTMMQGLELLAYFRNRAPLDDSGMPKDRFSAEMPDATLATLKIQPSEPRDSAVYFCASGLVLGRGRNTEAFFGQGTRLTVV.

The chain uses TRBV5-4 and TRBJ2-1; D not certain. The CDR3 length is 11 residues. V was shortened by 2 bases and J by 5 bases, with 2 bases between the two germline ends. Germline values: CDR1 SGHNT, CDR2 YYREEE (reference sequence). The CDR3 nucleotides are TGTGCCAGCAGCTTCGACAATGAGCAGTTCTTC. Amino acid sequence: CASSFDNEQFF.

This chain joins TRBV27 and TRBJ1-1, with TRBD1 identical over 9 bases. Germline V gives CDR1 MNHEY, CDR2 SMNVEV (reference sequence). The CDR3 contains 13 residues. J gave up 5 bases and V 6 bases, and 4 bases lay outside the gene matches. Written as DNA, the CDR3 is TGTGCCAGCAGGGGACAGGGCCGTACTGAAGCTTTCTTT. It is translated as CASRGQGRTEAFF.

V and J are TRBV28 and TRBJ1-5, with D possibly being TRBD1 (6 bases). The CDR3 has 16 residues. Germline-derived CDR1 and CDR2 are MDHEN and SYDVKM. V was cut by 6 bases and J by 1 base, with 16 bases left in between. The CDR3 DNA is TGTGCCAGCAGGGTTCGGGGGGCTAAAAGCAATCAGCCCCAGCATTTT. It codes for CASRVRGAKSNQPQHF.

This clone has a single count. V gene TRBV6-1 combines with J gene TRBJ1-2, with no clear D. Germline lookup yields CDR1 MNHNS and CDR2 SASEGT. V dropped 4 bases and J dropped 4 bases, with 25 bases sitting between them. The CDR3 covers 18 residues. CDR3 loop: CASSARRTSGFLTYGYTF. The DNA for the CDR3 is TGTGCCAGCAGTGCCCGGCGGACTAGCGGTTTCCTTACCTATGGCTACACCTTC.

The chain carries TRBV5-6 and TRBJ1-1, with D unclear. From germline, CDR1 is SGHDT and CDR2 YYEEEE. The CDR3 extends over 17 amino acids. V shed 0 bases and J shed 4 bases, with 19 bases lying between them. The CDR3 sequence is CASSLAGRGMASTEAFF. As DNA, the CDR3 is TGTGCCAGCAGCTTGGCGGGTAGAGGGATGGCCAGCACTGAAGCTTTCTTT.

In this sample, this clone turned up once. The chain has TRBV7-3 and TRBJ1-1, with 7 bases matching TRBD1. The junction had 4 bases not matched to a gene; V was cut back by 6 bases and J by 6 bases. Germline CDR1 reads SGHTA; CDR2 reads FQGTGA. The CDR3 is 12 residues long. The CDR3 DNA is TGTGCCAGCAGGCAAGACAGGGCTGAAGCTTTCTTT. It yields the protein CASRQDRAEAFF. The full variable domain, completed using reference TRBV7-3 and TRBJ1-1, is GAGVSQTPSNKVTEKGKYVELRCDPISGHTALYWYRQSLGQGPEFLIYFQGTGAADDSGLPNDRFFAVRPEGSVSTLKIQRTERGDSAVYLCASRQDRAEAFFGQGTRLTVV.

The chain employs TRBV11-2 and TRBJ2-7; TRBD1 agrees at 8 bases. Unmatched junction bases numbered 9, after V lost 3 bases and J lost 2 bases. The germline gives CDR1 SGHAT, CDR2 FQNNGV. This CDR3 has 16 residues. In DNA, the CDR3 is TGTGCCAGCAGCTTGGACCCTAGGACAGGGACCTACGAGCAGTACTTC. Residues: CASSLDPRTGTYEQYF.

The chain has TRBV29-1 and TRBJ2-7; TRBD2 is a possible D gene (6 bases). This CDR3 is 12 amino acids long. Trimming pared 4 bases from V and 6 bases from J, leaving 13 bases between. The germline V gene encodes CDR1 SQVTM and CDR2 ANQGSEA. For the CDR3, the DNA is TGCAGCGTTGCCCTAGCGCTGGGCGAGCAGTACTTC. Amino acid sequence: CSVALALGEQYF.

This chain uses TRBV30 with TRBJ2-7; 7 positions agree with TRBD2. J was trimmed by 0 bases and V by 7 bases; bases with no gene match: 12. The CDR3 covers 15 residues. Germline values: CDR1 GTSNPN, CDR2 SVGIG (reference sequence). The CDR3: CALLSRTSGSYEQYF. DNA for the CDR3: TGTGCCTTACTTAGCAGGACTAGTGGCTCCTACGAGCAGTACTTC.